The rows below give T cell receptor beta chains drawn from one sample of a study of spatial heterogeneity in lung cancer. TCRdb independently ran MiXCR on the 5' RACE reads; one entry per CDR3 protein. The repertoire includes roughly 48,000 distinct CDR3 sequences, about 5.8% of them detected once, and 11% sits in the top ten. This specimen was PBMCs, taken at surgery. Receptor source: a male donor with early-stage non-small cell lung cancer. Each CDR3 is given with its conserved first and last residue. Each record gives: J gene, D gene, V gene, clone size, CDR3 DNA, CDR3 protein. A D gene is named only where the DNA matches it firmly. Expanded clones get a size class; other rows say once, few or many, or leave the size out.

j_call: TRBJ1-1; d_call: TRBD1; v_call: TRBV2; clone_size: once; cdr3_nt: TGTGCCAGCAGCGGACAGGGGACGACTGAAGCTTTCTTT; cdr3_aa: CASSGQGTTEAFF
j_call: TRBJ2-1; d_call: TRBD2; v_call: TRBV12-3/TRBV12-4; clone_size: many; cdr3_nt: TGTGCCAGCAGCCGGACTAGCGGGACCAATGAGCAGTTCTTC; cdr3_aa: CASSRTSGTNEQFF
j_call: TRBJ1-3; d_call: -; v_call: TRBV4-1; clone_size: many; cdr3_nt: TGCGCCAGCAGCCAAGATCCAGGGCGTGGAAACACCATATATTTT; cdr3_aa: CASSQDPGRGNTIYF
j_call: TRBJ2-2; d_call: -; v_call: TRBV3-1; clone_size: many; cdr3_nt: TGTGCCAGCAGCCACCAGCTTAGCGGTACCGGGGAGCTGTTTTTT; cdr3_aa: CASSHQLSGTGELFF
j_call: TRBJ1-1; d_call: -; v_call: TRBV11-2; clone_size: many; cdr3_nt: TGTGCCAGCAGCTTAGATCCGTGGGGAGGAACTGAAGCTTTCTTT; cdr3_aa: CASSLDPWGGTEAFF
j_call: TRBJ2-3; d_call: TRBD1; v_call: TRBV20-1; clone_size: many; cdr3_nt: TGCAGTGCGAAACAGGGGGCCCCCCGGGATACGCAGTATTTT; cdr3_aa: CSAKQGAPRDTQYF
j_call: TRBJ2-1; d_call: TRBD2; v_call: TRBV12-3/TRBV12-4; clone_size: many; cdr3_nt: TGTGCCAGCAGTTCCGTAGCGGGAGCTGAGCAGTTCTTC; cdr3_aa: CASSSVAGAEQFF
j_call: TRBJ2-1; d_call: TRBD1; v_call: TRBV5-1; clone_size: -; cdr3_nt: TGCGCCAGCAGCTCGTTCTATAGGGACAGCAATGAGCAGTTCTTC; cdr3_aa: CASSSFYRDSNEQFF
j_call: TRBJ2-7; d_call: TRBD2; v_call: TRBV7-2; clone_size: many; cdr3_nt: TGTGCCAGCAGCTTAACCAGACTAGCGGGAGGTAACTCCTACGAGCAGTACTTC; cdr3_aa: CASSLTRLAGGNSYEQYF
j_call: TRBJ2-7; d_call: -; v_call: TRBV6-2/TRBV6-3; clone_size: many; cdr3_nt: TGTGCCAGCAGTTACTCGAGAGTCAGCTCCTACGAGCAGTACTTC; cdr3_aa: CASSYSRVSSYEQYF
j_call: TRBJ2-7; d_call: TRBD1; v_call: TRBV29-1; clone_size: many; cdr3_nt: TGCAGCGCCGCGACCGGGACAGGGTCCTACGAGCAGTACTTC; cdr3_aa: CSAATGTGSYEQYF
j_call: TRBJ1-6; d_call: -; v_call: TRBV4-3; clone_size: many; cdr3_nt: TGCGCCAGCAGCCAAGATGGCTATAATTCACCCCTCCACTTT; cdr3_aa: CASSQDGYNSPLHF
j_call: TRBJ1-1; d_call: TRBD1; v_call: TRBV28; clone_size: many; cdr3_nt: TGTGCCATCTACCCCGGGACAGGGGCTGGGAACACTGAAGCTTTCTTT; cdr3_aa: CAIYPGTGAGNTEAFF
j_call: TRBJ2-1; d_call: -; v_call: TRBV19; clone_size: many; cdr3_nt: TGTGCCAGTAGCCTAAATCAGGGGAGAGAGGAGCAGTTCTTC; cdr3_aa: CASSLNQGREEQFF
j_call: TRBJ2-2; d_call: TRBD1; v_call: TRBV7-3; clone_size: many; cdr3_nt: TGTGCCAGCAGGGCAGGGGGCACCGGGGAGCTGTTTTTT; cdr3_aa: CASRAGGTGELFF
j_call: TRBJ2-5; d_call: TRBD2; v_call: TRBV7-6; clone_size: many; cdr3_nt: TGTGCCAGCAGCTTAGGGGCGGGAGGGCCCTACGAGACCCAGTACTTC; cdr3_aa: CASSLGAGGPYETQYF
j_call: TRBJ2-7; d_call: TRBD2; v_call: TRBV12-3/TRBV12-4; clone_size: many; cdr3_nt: TGTGCCAGCAGTTTAGGGGGGAGGGCCGAGCAGTACTTC; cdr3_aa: CASSLGGRAEQYF
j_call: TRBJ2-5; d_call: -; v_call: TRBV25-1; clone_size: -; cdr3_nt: TGTGCCAGCAGTGAATGGGCAGGGGATGAAGAGACCCAGTACTTC; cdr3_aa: CASSEWAGDEETQYF
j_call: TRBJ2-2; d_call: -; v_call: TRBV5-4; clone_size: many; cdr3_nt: TGTGCCAGCAGCGTACCCCTACCTCGTGGCACCGGGGAGCTGTTTTTT; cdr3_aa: CASSVPLPRGTGELFF
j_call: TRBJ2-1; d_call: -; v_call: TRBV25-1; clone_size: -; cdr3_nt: TGTGCCAGCAGTGAACAGGGGAATGAGCAGTTCTTC; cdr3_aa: CASSEQGNEQFF
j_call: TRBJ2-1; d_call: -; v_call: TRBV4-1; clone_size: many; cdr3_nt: TGCGCCAGCAGCCAAGCCACGAGGGGAGTCTACAATGAGCAGTTCTTC; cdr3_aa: CASSQATRGVYNEQFF
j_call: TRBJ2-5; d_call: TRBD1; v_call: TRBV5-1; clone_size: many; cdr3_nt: TGCGCCGTTCCAGGGGGCCGGGAGACCCAGTACTTC; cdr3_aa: CAVPGGRETQYF
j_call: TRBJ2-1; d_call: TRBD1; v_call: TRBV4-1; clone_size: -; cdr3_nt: TGCGCCAGCAGCCAAGTCCGGACAGGGGTCAATGAGCAGTTCTTC; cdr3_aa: CASSQVRTGVNEQFF
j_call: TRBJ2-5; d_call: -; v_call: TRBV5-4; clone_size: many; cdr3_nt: TGTGCCAGCGGGACTTATGGCCCGGAGACCCAGTACTTC; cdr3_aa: CASGTYGPETQYF
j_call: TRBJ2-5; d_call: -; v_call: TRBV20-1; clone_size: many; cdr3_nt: TGCGGGTGCCAGACCCCTTTGGGGCAAGAGACCCAGTACTTC; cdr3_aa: CGCQTPLGQETQYF
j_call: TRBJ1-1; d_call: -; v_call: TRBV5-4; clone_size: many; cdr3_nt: TGTGCCAGCAGCTTGGCCCCGAGGACGAGGAACACTGAAGCTTTCTTT; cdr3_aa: CASSLAPRTRNTEAFF
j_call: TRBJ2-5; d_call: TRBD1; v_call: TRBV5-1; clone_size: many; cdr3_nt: TGCGCCAGCAGCCTCCAACCGGGACAGCAAGAGACCCAGTACTTC; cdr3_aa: CASSLQPGQQETQYF
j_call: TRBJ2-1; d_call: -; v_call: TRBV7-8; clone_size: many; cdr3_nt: TGTGCCAGCAGCTTCGTGAGGGGGGACAATGAGCAGTTCTTC; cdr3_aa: CASSFVRGDNEQFF
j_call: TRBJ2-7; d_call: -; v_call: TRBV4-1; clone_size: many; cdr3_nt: TGCGCCAGCAGCCAAGATCCCTCGGGCGTGTACGAGCAGTACTTC; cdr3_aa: CASSQDPSGVYEQYF
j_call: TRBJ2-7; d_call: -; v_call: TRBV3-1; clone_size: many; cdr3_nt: TGTGCCAGCAGCCCCCGCACTACCTACGAGCAGTACTTC; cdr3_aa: CASSPRTTYEQYF
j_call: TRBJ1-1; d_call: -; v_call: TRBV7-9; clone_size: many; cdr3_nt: TGTGCCAGCAGGGACCAACTGTTCACTGAAGCTTTCTTT; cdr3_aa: CASRDQLFTEAFF
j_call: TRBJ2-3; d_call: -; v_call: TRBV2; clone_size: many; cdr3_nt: TGTGCCAGCAGTCCCCGACGTACAGATACGCAGTATTTT; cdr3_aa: CASSPRRTDTQYF
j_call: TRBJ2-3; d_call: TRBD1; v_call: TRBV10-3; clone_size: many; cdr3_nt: TGTGCCATCAGTAAAGGACAGGGGCACACAGATACGCAGTATTTT; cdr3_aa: CAISKGQGHTDTQYF
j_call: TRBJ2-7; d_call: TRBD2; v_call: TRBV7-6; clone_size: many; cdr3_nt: TGTGCCAGCAGCTTAGGCGCTAGCGGGATCACGGGGGCCTACGAGCAGTACTTC; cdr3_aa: CASSLGASGITGAYEQYF
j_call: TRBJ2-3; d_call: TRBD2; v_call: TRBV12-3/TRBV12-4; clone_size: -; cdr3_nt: TGTGCCAGCAAACTAGCGGGAATAGATACGCAGTATTTT; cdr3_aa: CASKLAGIDTQYF
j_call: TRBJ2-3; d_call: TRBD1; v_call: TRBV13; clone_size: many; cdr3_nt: TGTGCCAGCAGCTTCCAGCTCCGGGACAGGGGGCCAGATACGCAGTATTTT; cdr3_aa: CASSFQLRDRGPDTQYF
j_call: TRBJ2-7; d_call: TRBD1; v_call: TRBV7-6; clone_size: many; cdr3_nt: TGTGCCAGCAGCCAGACCCCCGGGACAGGGTACTACGAGCAGTACTTC; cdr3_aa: CASSQTPGTGYYEQYF